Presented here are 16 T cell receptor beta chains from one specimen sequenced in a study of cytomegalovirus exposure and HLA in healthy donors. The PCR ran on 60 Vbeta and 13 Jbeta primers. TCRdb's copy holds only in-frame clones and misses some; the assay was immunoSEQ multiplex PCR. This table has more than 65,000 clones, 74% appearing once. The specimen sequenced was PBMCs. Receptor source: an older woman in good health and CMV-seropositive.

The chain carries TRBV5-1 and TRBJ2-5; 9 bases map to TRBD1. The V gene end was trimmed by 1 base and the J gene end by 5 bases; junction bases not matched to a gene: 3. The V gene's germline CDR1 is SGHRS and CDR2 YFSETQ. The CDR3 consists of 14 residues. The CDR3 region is CASSLKQGAETQYF. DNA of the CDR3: TGCGCCAGCAGCTTGAAACAGGGGGCTGAGACCCAGTACTTC.

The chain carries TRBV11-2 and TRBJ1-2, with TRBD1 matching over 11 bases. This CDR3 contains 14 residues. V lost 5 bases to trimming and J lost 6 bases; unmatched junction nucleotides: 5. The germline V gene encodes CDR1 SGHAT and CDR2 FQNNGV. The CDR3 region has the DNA TGTGCCAGCAGCCCGGGACAGGGGGAAGATGGCTACACCTTC. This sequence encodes CASSPGQGEDGYTF.

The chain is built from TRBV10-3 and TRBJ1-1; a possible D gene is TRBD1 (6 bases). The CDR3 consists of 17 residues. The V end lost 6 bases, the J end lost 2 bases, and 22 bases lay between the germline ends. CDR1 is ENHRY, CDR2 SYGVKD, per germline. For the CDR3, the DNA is TGTGCCATCAGCCGATACAAAACACAGGGATCTAACACTGAAGCTTTCTTT. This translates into CAISRYKTQGSNTEAFF.

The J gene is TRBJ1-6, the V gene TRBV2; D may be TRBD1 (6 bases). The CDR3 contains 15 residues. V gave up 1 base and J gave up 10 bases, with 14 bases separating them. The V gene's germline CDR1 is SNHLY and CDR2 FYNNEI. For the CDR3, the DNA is TGTGCCAGCAGTGAAGGTACAGGGAAGGCATCACCCCTCCACTTT. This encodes CASSEGTGKASPLHF. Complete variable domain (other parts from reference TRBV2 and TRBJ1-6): EPEVTQTPSHQVTQMGQEVILRCVPISNHLYFYWYRQILGQKVEFLVSFYNNEISEKSEIFDDQFSVERPDGSNFTLKIRSTKLEDSAMYFCASSEGTGKASPLHFGNGTRLTVT.

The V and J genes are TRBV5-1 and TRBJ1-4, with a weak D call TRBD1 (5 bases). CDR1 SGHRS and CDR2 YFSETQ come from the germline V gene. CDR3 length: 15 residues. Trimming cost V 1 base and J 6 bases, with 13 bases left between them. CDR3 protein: CASSLKGRTDEKLFF. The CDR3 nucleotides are TGCGCCAGCAGCTTGAAGGGGAGGACCGATGAAAAACTGTTTTTT.

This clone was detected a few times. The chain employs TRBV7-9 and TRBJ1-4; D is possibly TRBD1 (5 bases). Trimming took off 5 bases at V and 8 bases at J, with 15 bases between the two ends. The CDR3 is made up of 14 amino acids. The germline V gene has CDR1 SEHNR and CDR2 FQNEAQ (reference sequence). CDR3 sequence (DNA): TGTGCCAGCAGCCAAGGGCGGGACGGGGAAAAACTGTTTTTT. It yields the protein CASSQGRDGEKLFF.

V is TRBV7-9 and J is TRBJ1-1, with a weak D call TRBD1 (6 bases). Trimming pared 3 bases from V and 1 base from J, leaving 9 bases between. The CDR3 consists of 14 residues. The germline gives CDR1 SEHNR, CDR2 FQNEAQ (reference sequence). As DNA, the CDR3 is TGTGCCAGCAGCTTCCCGGGACAGAACACTGAAGCTTTCTTT. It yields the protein CASSFPGQNTEAFF. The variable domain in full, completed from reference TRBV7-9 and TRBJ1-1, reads DTGVSQNPRHKITKRGQNVTFRCDPISEHNRLYWYRQTLGQGPEFLTYFQNEAQLEKSRLLSDRFSAERPKGSFSTLEIQRTEQGDSAMYLCASSFPGQNTEAFFGQGTRLTVV.

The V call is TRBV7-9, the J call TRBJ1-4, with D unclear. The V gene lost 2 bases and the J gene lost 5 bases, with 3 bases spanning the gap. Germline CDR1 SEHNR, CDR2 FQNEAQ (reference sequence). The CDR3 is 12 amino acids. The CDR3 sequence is CASSLSNEKLFF. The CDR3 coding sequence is TGTGCCAGCAGCTTATCAAATGAAAAACTGTTTTTT. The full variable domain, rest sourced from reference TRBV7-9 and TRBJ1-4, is DTGVSQNPRHKITKRGQNVTFRCDPISEHNRLYWYRQTLGQGPEFLTYFQNEAQLEKSRLLSDRFSAERPKGSFSTLEIQRTEQGDSAMYLCASSLSNEKLFFGSGTQLSVL.

CDR3 sequence reads: CASRDRTQETQYF. The CDR3 bases are TGTGCCAGCAGAGACAGGACCCAAGAGACCCAGTACTTC. The rearrangement joins TRBV6-1 to TRBJ2-5, with D possibly being TRBD1 (6 bases). The CDR3 length is 13 residues. V dropped 6 bases and J dropped 1 base, with 9 bases sitting between them. Looked up from germline, CDR1 is MNHNS and CDR2 is SASEGT.

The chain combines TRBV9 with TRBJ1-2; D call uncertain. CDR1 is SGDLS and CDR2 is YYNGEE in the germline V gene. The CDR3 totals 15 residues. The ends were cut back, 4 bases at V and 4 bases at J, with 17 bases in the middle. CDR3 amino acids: CASSPEEGTFYGYTF. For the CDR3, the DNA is TGTGCCAGCAGCCCGGAGGAGGGAACATTCTATGGCTACACCTTC.

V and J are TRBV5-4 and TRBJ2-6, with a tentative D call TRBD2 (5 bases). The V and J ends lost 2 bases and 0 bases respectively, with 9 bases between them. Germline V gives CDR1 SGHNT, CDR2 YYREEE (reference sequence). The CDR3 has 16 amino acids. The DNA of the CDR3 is TGTGCCAGCAGCTTAATTGGGAGCTCTGGGGCCAACGTCCTGACTTTC. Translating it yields CASSLIGSSGANVLTF.

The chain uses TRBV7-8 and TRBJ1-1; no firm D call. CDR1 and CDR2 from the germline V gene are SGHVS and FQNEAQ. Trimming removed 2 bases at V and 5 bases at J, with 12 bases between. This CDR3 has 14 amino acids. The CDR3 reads CASSLSGAGTEAFF. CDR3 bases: TGTGCCAGCAGCTTAAGTGGCGCGGGAACTGAAGCTTTCTTT.

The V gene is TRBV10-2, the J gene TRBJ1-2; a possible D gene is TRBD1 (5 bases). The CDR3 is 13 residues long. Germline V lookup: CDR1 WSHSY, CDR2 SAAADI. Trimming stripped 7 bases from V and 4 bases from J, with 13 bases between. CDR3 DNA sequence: TGCGCCAGCACCATCGGGGGGGGCTATGGCTACACCTTC. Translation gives CASTIGGGYGYTF.

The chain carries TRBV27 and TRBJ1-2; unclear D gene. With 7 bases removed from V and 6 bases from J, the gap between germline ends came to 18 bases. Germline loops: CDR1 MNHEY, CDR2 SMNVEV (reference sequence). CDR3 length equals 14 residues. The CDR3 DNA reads TGTGCCAGCACCCCTCTGAGCAAAGAGGATGGCTACACCTTC. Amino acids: CASTPLSKEDGYTF.

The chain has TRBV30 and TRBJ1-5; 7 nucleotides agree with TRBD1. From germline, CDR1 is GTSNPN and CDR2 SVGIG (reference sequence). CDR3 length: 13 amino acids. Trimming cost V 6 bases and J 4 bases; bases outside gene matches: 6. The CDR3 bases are TGTGCCTGCCAGGGGGAACGGAATCAGCCCCAGCATTTT. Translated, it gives CACQGERNQPQHF.

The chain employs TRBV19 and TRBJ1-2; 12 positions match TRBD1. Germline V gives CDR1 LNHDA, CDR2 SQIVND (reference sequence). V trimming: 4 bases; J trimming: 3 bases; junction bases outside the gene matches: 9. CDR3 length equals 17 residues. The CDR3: CASSNPGTGGEDYGYTF. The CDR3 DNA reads TGTGCCAGTAGTAATCCCGGGACAGGGGGCGAAGACTATGGCTACACCTTC.